These 14 T cell receptor beta chains share one sample of origin, sequenced in a study of T-cell memory formation after mild COVID-19. TCRdb reanalysed the 5' RACE reads using MiXCR and keeps one entry per CDR3 protein. In the table there are approximately 500,000 distinct CDR3 sequences, around 25% of which are singletons. The specimen sequenced was PBMCs or a T cell subset sorted from them (not recorded which). The receptors stem from an adult woman who had mild COVID-19 (a few samples of this study predate the infection). Cell type and time point are not known.

This clonotype was counted between two and nine times. The rearrangement joins TRBV7-2 to TRBJ2-7; D may be TRBD1 (5 bases). This CDR3 comprises 15 residues. V was pared by 5 bases and J by 1 base, with 15 bases between. Germline loops: CDR1 SGHTA, CDR2 FQGNSA. The CDR3 DNA reads TGTGCCAGCAGCCCGAGAGAGACAGAGTCCTACGAGCAGTACTTC. As protein: CASSPRETESYEQYF.

This clonotype was counted only a few times. The CDR3 reads CATSDLGGGNEQFF. CDR3 coding DNA: TGTGCCACCAGTGATTTGGGAGGGGGGAATGAGCAGTTCTTC. The V gene is TRBV24-1, the J gene TRBJ2-1; D is perhaps TRBD1 or TRBD2 (6 bases each). The CDR3 contains 14 residues. Trimming took 0 bases from V and 7 from J, leaving 9 bases between them. Germline values: CDR1 KGHDR, CDR2 SFDVKD.

The V gene is TRBV6-6, the J gene TRBJ2-7; D could derive from TRBD1 or TRBD2 (7 bases each). CDR1 MNHNY and CDR2 SVGAGI come from the germline V gene (reference sequence). The CDR3 has 13 residues. The germline V and J ends were trimmed by 5 bases and 6 bases, with 14 bases remaining between them. The CDR3 DNA reads TGTGCCAGCAGTCCCAGGGGGGGGGGCGAGCAGTACTTC. Translated, it gives CASSPRGGGEQYF.

This chain connects TRBV20-1 to TRBJ1-4; TRBD1 might be the D (6 bases). The CDR3 extends over 13 amino acids. Trimming shortened V by 3 bases and J by 14 bases, and 19 bases separated the two germline ends. Germline CDR1 and CDR2: DFQATT and SNEGSKA (reference sequence). The CDR3 DNA sequence: TGCAGTGCTAGTCCAGACAGGCCCGGTGGGCTGTTTTTT. It translates to CSASPDRPGGLFF.

The rearrangement joins TRBV4-1 to TRBJ2-2, with 8 bases that match TRBD1. After removal of 1 base from V and 2 bases from J, the junction contained 6 bases not matched to a gene. CDR1 is MGHRA and CDR2 is YSYEKL in the germline V gene. There are 17 residues in the CDR3. In DNA form, the CDR3 reads TGCGCCAGCAGCCAAGGTCCCGGACAGGGTAACACCGGGGAGCTGTTTTTT. Translating gives CASSQGPGQGNTGELFF.

This clonotype was counted between two and nine times. The chain employs TRBV6-4 and TRBJ2-1; 9 bases are shared with TRBD2. Germline V CDR1 and CDR2: MRHNA, SNTAGT. There are 19 residues in the CDR3. With V trimmed by 7 bases and J by 2 bases, 18 bases remained unmatched. The CDR3 spells CASNPKISGSGSAYNEQFF. Here the CDR3 DNA reads TGTGCCAGCAACCCAAAAATTAGCGGGAGTGGTTCTGCCTACAATGAGCAGTTCTTC.

This clonotype was picked up a small number of times. The gene calls are TRBV18 and TRBJ2-3; 7 bases map to TRBD1. Germline V gene lookup returns CDR1 KGHSH and CDR2 LQKENI. CDR3 length: 15 residues. V was clipped by 3 bases and J by 2 bases; unmatched bases: 5. CDR3 DNA: TGTGCCAGCTCACCGAACAGGGGCGCCACAGATACGCAGTATTTT. It translates to CASSPNRGATDTQYF. The variable domain in full, with the rest retrieved from reference TRBV18 and TRBJ2-3, is NAGVMQNPRHLVRRRGQEARLRCSPMKGHSHVYWYRQLPEEGLKFMVYLQKENIIDESGMPKERFSAEFPKEGPSILRIQQVVRGDSAAYFCASSPNRGATDTQYFGPGTRLTVL.

The V gene is TRBV20-1, the J gene TRBJ1-1, with 7 bases fitting TRBD1. This CDR3 contains 13 residues. Per germline, CDR1 DFQATT and CDR2 SNEGSKA (reference sequence). V was pared by 2 bases and J by 3 bases, with 3 bases of the junction left unmatched. The DNA of the CDR3 is TGCAGTGCTAGAAAGGGGGCTGACACTGAAGCTTTCTTT. This sequence encodes CSARKGADTEAFF.

This clonotype has a count of ten or more. This chain joins TRBV7-9 and TRBJ2-7, with TRBD2 matching over 10 bases. This CDR3 has 17 amino acids. The ends lost 3 bases at V and 2 bases at J; junction bases unmatched: 10. CDR1 and CDR2 from the germline V gene are SEHNR and FQNEAQ (reference sequence). CDR3 in amino acids: CASSFDQVAGGPYEQYF. The CDR3 DNA is TGTGCCAGCAGCTTTGATCAGGTAGCGGGAGGACCCTACGAGCAGTACTTC.

The chain recombines TRBV3-1 with TRBJ2-5; D unresolved. Germline loops: CDR1 LGHDT, CDR2 YNNKEL (reference sequence). The CDR3 is 13 residues long. Trimming pared 4 bases from V and 1 base from J, leaving 7 bases between. CDR3 nucleotide sequence: TGTGCCAGCAGCCTCGACCCCCAAGAGACCCAGTACTTC. This gives the protein CASSLDPQETQYF.

The genes are TRBV18 and TRBJ1-4, with D possibly TRBD1 on 6 matching bases. V lost 3 bases and J lost 4, with 12 bases in between. The CDR3 extends over 15 amino acids. The germline V gene encodes CDR1 KGHSH and CDR2 LQKENI. The CDR3 loop reads CASSPSTGNNEKLFF. CDR3 nucleotides: TGTGCCAGCTCACCCAGTACAGGGAATAATGAAAAACTGTTTTTT.

V and J are TRBV5-1 and TRBJ2-2, with D maybe TRBD2 (6 bases). CDR3 size: 12 residues. V was pared by 7 bases and J by 7 bases, with 11 bases between. Germline V gene lookup returns CDR1 SGHRS and CDR2 YFSETQ. The CDR3 sequence is CASRDSSGELFF. In nucleotides, the CDR3 is TGCGCCAGCCGGGACTCTAGCGGGGAGCTGTTTTTT.

Only a few counts were recorded for this clonotype. This chain uses TRBV5-6 with TRBJ2-3; TRBD2 matches at 8 bases. The CDR3 loop spans 15 amino acids. V trimming: 3 bases; J trimming: 4 bases; junction bases outside the gene matches: 7. Germline V lookup: CDR1 SGHDT, CDR2 YYEEEE. For the CDR3, the DNA is TGTGCCAGCAGCTGGCCAGCGGGAGCGGCAGATACGCAGTATTTT. It specifies CASSWPAGAADTQYF.

This clonotype was recorded a few times. The rearrangement joins TRBV29-1 to TRBJ1-1; 11 nucleotides align to TRBD1. J gave up 4 bases and V 8 bases, and 9 bases lay outside the gene matches. Germline assignment: CDR1 SQVTM and CDR2 ANQGSEA. The CDR3 length is 14 residues. The DNA of the CDR3 is TGCAGCCTAGGGACAGGGGGGGACGGCACTGAAGCTTTCTTT. Translation gives CSLGTGGDGTEAFF.